Listed below are T cell receptor beta chains from one sample, sequenced in a study of T cells in Graves' hyperthyroidism and ophthalmopathy. TCRdb re-called the multiplex PCR reads through MiXCR, storing one row per CDR3 protein. The table shows about 690,000 distinct CDR3 sequences, with 17% occurring only once. Sequences were obtained from blood. All receptors come from a middle-aged man with Graves' hyperthyroidism. The CDR3 runs from the conserved cysteine through the conserved F or W. The order of the fields is V gene, J gene, D gene, clone size, CDR3 protein, CDR3 DNA. A D gene is named only where the DNA matches it firmly. A row's size may be missing; if present it is once, few, many or a size class.

TRBV19	TRBJ2-1	NA	NA	CASMGRALSEQFF	TGTGCCAGTATGGGACGAGCTCTGAGCGAGCAGTTCTTC
TRBV2	TRBJ2-7	NA	few	CASSEQGGSFYEQYF	TGTGCCAGCAGTGAGCAGGGCGGCTCATTCTACGAGCAGTACTTC
TRBV11-2	TRBJ2-1	NA	NA	CASSLDGRNEQFF	TGTGCCAGCAGCTTAGATGGGAGGAATGAGCAGTTCTTC
TRBV6-1	TRBJ2-1	NA	few	CASVDLAAYNEQFF	TGTGCCAGCGTGGACCTAGCAGCCTACAATGAGCAGTTCTTC
TRBV30	TRBJ2-7	NA	many	CAWSRGEWEQYF	TGTGCCTGGAGTCGTGGGGAGTGGGAGCAGTACTTC
TRBV7-9	TRBJ2-3	NA	many	CASSPWRGSTDTQYF	TGTGCCAGCAGCCCCTGGAGAGGTAGCACAGATACGCAGTATTTT
TRBV7-8	TRBJ2-1	TRBD2	many	CASRPLAASYNEQFF	TGTGCCAGCAGGCCACTAGCGGCCTCCTACAATGAGCAGTTCTTC
TRBV27	TRBJ2-1	NA	many	CASSLSSRVKGDNEQFF	TGTGCCAGCAGTTTATCGTCCAGGGTAAAAGGCGACAATGAGCAGTTCTTC
TRBV10-3	TRBJ2-1	TRBD2	many	CAIGPSGNNEQFF	TGTGCCATCGGGCCTAGCGGGAATAATGAGCAGTTCTTC
TRBV6-1	TRBJ2-1	NA	NA	CASSPQDGRAYSYNEQFF	TGTGCCAGCAGCCCACAAGACGGGCGGGCCTACTCCTACAATGAGCAGTTCTTC
TRBV7-9	TRBJ1-1	NA	few	CASSLAEFQGTEAFF	TGTGCCAGCAGCTTAGCGGAGTTTCAAGGAACTGAAGCTTTCTTT
TRBV7-3	TRBJ2-1	NA	many	CASSFFSSNEQFF	TGTGCCAGCAGCTTTTTTTCCAGCAATGAGCAGTTCTTC
TRBV5-1	TRBJ2-7	NA	few	CASSLDPLLRDVSYEQYF	TGCGCCAGCAGCTTGGACCCCCTCTTGCGGGACGTCAGCTACGAGCAGTACTTC
TRBV10-3	TRBJ2-5	NA	many	CAISATQYQETQYF	TGTGCCATCAGTGCGACTCAGTACCAAGAGACCCAGTACTTC
TRBV28	TRBJ2-7	TRBD2	many	CASSSPGLAGVGQYF	TGTGCCAGCAGTTCTCCGGGACTAGCGGGAGTCGGGCAGTACTTC
TRBV6-1	TRBJ2-4	NA	many	CASREGEGHIVYF	TGTGCCAGCAGGGAGGGAGAAGGACACATTGTGTACTTC
TRBV7-9	TRBJ2-1	TRBD2	few	CASQLGRGVGAGGSYNEQFF	TGTGCCAGCCAGTTGGGCAGGGGGGTCGGAGCGGGAGGCTCCTACAATGAGCAGTTCTTC
TRBV6-1	TRBJ2-7	NA	many	CASSEAPIGLTYEQYF	TGTGCCAGCAGTGAAGCTCCGATTGGCCTTACCTACGAGCAGTACTTC
TRBV28	TRBJ2-1	NA	many	CASSVKSELGYNEQFF	TGTGCCAGCAGTGTCAAGAGCGAGCTCGGCTACAATGAGCAGTTCTTC
TRBV15	TRBJ2-1	NA	many	CATSRDFGPSYNEQFF	TGTGCCACCAGCAGAGATTTCGGGCCGTCCTACAATGAGCAGTTCTTC
TRBV18	TRBJ1-5	TRBD1	once	CASSHRGQGASSNQPQHF	TGTGCCAGCTCACATCGGGGACAGGGGGCGTCAAGCAATCAGCCCCAGCATTTT
TRBV28	TRBJ1-1	TRBD1	NA	CASSSGQGMGATEAFF	TGTGCCAGCAGTTCGGGACAGGGGATGGGAGCCACTGAAGCTTTCTTT
TRBV6-1	TRBJ1-1	NA	many	CASTLTDSNTEAFF	TGTGCCAGCACCTTGACAGACTCGAACACTGAAGCTTTCTTT
TRBV24-1	TRBJ1-2	TRBD1	NA	CATSAPGQGGYGCTF	TGTGCCACCAGCGCACCGGGACAGGGAGGCTATGGCTGCACCTTC
TRBV14	TRBJ1-4	TRBD1	few	CASSQGTGAEKLFF	TGTGCCAGCAGCCAAGGGACAGGGGCCGAAAAACTGTTTTTT
TRBV6-1	TRBJ2-5	TRBD2	many	CASTHGGRMETQYF	TGTGCCAGCACCCACGGGGGGAGGATGGAGACCCAGTACTTC
TRBV2	TRBJ2-3	NA	many	CASRARSGTGDTQYF	TGTGCCAGCAGAGCCAGATCGGGGACCGGGGATACGCAGTATTTT
TRBV28	TRBJ2-2	TRBD2	many	CASSPAGLAGTNTGELFF	TGTGCCAGCAGCCCCGCCGGACTAGCGGGGACGAACACCGGGGAGCTGTTTTTT
TRBV9	TRBJ2-7	TRBD1	few	CASSADQGTGTYEQYF	TGTGCCAGCAGCGCCGACCAAGGGACAGGGACCTACGAGCAGTACTTC
TRBV9	TRBJ2-1	NA	NA	CASSVATPSAYNEQFF	TGTGCCAGCAGCGTAGCTACTCCTAGCGCCTACAATGAGCAGTTCTTC
TRBV9	TRBJ2-1	TRBD2	many	CASSTGTSGWYEQFF	TGTGCCAGCAGCACCGGGACTAGCGGATGGTATGAGCAGTTCTTC
TRBV6-2/TRBV6-3	TRBJ1-2	TRBD1	few	CASSYSQQGADGYTF	TGTGCCAGCAGTTACTCGCAGCAGGGGGCGGATGGCTACACCTTC
TRBV3-1	TRBJ1-1	NA	many	CASSQTLGHTEAFF	TGTGCCAGCAGCCAAACTTTAGGACACACTGAAGCTTTCTTT
TRBV3-1	TRBJ2-1	TRBD1	many	CASSPSPGQGNYNEQFF	TGTGCCAGCAGCCCTTCCCCGGGACAGGGGAACTACAATGAGCAGTTCTTC
TRBV24-1	TRBJ2-5	NA	many	CATSDPTQGPRYQETQYF	TGTGCCACCAGTGACCCGACCCAGGGACCGCGGTACCAAGAGACCCAGTACTTC
TRBV5-4	TRBJ2-2	NA	few	CASSAPSTGELFF	TGTGCCAGCAGCGCCCCCTCCACCGGGGAGCTGTTTTTT
TRBV29-1	TRBJ1-1	TRBD1	many	CSVPGTGDTEAFF	TGCAGCGTCCCAGGGACAGGGGACACTGAAGCTTTCTTT
TRBV6-6	TRBJ2-1	TRBD2	few	CASSYPSGSSYNEQFF	TGTGCCAGCAGTTACCCAAGCGGGAGCTCCTACAATGAGCAGTTCTTC
TRBV6-1	TRBJ2-5	TRBD2	NA	CASRARTSGAETQYF	TGTGCCAGCAGAGCTAGGACTAGCGGGGCAGAGACCCAGTACTTC
TRBV20-1	TRBJ2-5	TRBD1	many	CSAKDRQGVQTQYF	TGCAGTGCCAAGGACCGACAGGGGGTACAGACCCAGTACTTC
TRBV12-3/TRBV12-4	TRBJ2-7	TRBD2	many	CASSSRAGVSYEQYF	TGTGCCAGCAGTTCCAGAGCGGGAGTCTCCTACGAGCAGTACTTC